The rows below give T cell receptor beta chains drawn from one sample of a study of cytomegalovirus exposure and HLA in healthy donors. TCRdb keeps only in-frame clones here, not all; method: immunoSEQ multiplex PCR. This table has 200,000 to 250,000 clones, roughly 80% appearing once. Material: PBMCs. These receptors came from a man aged 50 to 60 in good health and CMV-seronegative. The CDR3 runs from the conserved cysteine through the conserved F or W. D genes are given only for firm matches. Where a row states a size, it is once, few, many or the class of an expanded clone; other rows omit it.

NA	NA	TRBV4-1	TRBJ2-3	TGCGCCAGCAGCCAAGATGGGCGCACAGATACGCAGTATTTT	CASSQDGRTDTQYF
TRBD1	NA	TRBV6-5	TRBJ1-5	TGTGCCAGCAGCCGGACAGGGGGAGGCCAGCCCCAGCATTTT	CASSRTGGGQPQHF
NA	NA	TRBV6-4	TRBJ2-6	TGTGCCAGCAGTGACTCTTACTCTGGGGCCAACGTCCTGACTTTC	CASSDSYSGANVLTF
NA	NA	TRBV11-3	TRBJ2-1	TGTGCCAGCAGCTTAGGACGAGGAGGGTCCTACAATGAGCAGTTCTTC	CASSLGRGGSYNEQFF
NA	NA	TRBV7-8	TRBJ2-7	TGTGCCAGCAGCCGAACCCGGGACTACGAGCAGTACTTC	CASSRTRDYEQYF
NA	few	TRBV19	TRBJ2-2	TGTGCCAGTAGTTCGTCCGGGATGGCCACCGGGGAGCTGTTTTTT	CASSSSGMATGELFF
TRBD2	NA	TRBV4-1	TRBJ2-1	TGCGCCAGCAGCCAATCCCTAGCGGGAGCAATCAGTGAGCAGTTCTTC	CASSQSLAGAISEQFF
NA	NA	TRBV6-5	TRBJ2-5	TGTGCCAGCAGTTCTGACAGGCACGTAGCTACAAAGCAGTACTTC	CASSSDRHVATKQYF
NA	NA	TRBV28	TRBJ2-1	TGTGCCAGCAGTTGGCGGGACGGCAATGAGCAGTTCTTC	CASSWRDGNEQFF
NA	NA	TRBV19	TRBJ1-1	TGTGCCAGTAGCCAGGGTGTAGGAGCTTTCTTT	CASSQGVGAFF